This T cell receptor (beta chain) emerged from a study of blood T cell repertoires in COVID-19. This clone was counted a single time. Profiled with immunoSEQ multiplex PCR; TCRdb holds only in-frame clones, not every one. The repertoire holds roughly 25,000 clones, with about 81% as singletons. V lost 5 bases to trimming and J lost 7 bases, with 8 bases between them. The CDR3 covers 12 residues. The source is a woman between 65 and 79 years old with COVID-19, enrolled during active disease. The material sequenced was peripheral blood. This rearrangement joins TRBV12-3 or TRBV12-4 to TRBJ1-4; tentatively, D is TRBD1 (5 bases). CDR3 DNA sequence: TGTGCCAGCAGTGGGGGGGGTGAAAAACTGTTTTTT. As protein: CASSGGGEKLFF.